The 10 T cell receptor beta chains given below trace back to one sample, sequenced in a study of T cells in localized non-small cell lung cancer. The repertoire was sequenced with immunoSEQ multiplex PCR; TCRdb's copy has only in-frame clones and lacks some. The data hold 35,000 to 45,000 clones, with 86% observed a single time. The sequencing used peripheral blood, collected before any cancer treatment. Every receptor here comes from a woman aged 18-49 years with stage III lung adenocarcinoma.

The rearrangement links TRBV18 to TRBJ2-7, with TRBD1 matching 9 bases. This CDR3 has 13 amino acids. Germline V CDR1 and CDR2: KGHSH, LQKENI. Trimming took 3 bases from V and 6 from J; bases not matched to a gene: 3. Here the CDR3 DNA reads TGTGCCAGCTCACCCGGGACAGGGATCGAGCAGTACTTC. Protein: CASSPGTGIEQYF.

This chain joins TRBV11-2 and TRBJ2-2, with no clear D. The CDR3 has 15 residues. Germline CDR1 reads SGHAT; CDR2 reads FQNNGV. Between the trimmed V and J ends, which lost 0 bases and 7 bases, there was a span of 12 bases. The CDR3, as DNA: TGTGCCAGCAGCTTAGAAGCGACATATGGCGGGGAGCTGTTTTTT. Residues: CASSLEATYGGELFF.

This CDR3 reads CASSPQGGVGTEAFF. The CDR3 coding sequence is TGTGCCAGCTCACCGCAGGGCGGGGTTGGCACTGAAGCTTTCTTT. V gene TRBV18 combines with J gene TRBJ1-1, with a weak D call TRBD1 (5 bases). The CDR3 sequence is 15 residues long. V lost 3 bases, J lost 4 bases, and 15 bases lay in between. CDR1 KGHSH and CDR2 LQKENI come from the germline V gene.

J is TRBJ2-5 and V is TRBV4-1, with D uncertain. CDR1 and CDR2 from the germline V gene are MGHRA and YSYEKL. The CDR3 consists of 12 residues. V lost 3 bases to trimming and J lost 5 bases, with 7 bases between them. CDR3 amino acids: CASSHEEETQYF. CDR3 bases: TGCGCCAGCAGCCACGAGGAGGAGACCCAGTACTTC.

The chain employs TRBV23-1 and TRBJ2-7, with TRBD1 matching 8 bases. TRBV23-1 has ORF status, its function being uncertain. The CDR3 runs 14 residues. The J segment lost 5 bases and the V segment lost 6 bases, leaving 9 bases of the junction unmatched. CDR3 DNA sequence: TGCGCCAGCAGGCGACAGGGGCACGGCCACGAGCAGTACTTC. The encoded protein is CASRRQGHGHEQYF.

The rearrangement links TRBV5-1 to TRBJ1-2; tentatively, D is TRBD1 (6 bases). Trimming left V 0 bases short and J 3 bases short, with 9 bases between. The CDR3 is 14 amino acids. Germline values: CDR1 SGHRS, CDR2 YFSETQ. The CDR3, as DNA: TGCGCCAGCAGCTTGGGGACAGCTTACTATGGCTACACCTTC. Protein product: CASSLGTAYYGYTF.

V usage is TRBV5-5 and J usage is TRBJ1-2; the D gene is possibly TRBD1 (5 bases). V was trimmed by 4 bases and J by 8 bases, leaving 15 bases between them. Germline CDR1 is SGHKS and CDR2 is YYEKEE (reference sequence). The CDR3 has 13 amino acids. Written as DNA, the CDR3 is TGTGCCAGCAGCCCGAGGACACAAAGGGGCTACACCTTC. It is translated as CASSPRTQRGYTF.

CDR3 sequence reads: CASSQGAGSNEKLFF. The CDR3 bases are TGCGCCAGCAGCCAAGGTGCGGGAAGTAATGAAAAACTGTTTTTT. The rearrangement joins TRBV4-1 to TRBJ1-4; D unresolved. Trimming removed 1 base at V and 4 bases at J, with 10 bases between. This CDR3 region has 15 residues. Germline V gene data show CDR1 as MGHRA and CDR2 as YSYEKL.

Concerning this clone: The same CDR3 can be traced to other DNA sequences in this sample. The rearrangement links TRBV9 to TRBJ1-3; D is undetermined. Trimming cost V 0 bases and J 3 bases, with 4 bases left between them. The V gene's germline CDR1 is SGDLS and CDR2 YYNGEE. This CDR3 is 13 amino acids long. The CDR3 reads CASSVEGGNTIYF. The CDR3 bases are TGTGCCAGCAGCGTAGAGGGTGGAAACACCATATATTTT.

This rearrangement joins TRBV25-1 to TRBJ1-2; a possible D gene is TRBD1 (6 bases). Deletions cut 3 bases from V and 7 bases from J, with 21 bases between. The germline gives CDR1 MGHDK, CDR2 SYGVNS. The CDR3 covers 16 residues. In nucleotides, the CDR3 is TGTGCCAGCAGTGATGAGACAGGCTCGGGAACTTTTGGCTACACCTTC. Protein: CASSDETGSGTFGYTF.